A selection of T cell receptor beta chains follows, all from one sample in a study of response to subunit inactivated influenza vaccine. TCRdb analysed the RT-PCR reads with MiXCR anew, one entry per CDR3 protein. This table holds about 520,000 distinct CDR3 sequences, less than 30% found once. The material sequenced was CD4+ T cells sorted from PBMCs, taken 4 to 6 days after vaccination. Every receptor here comes from a man aged 45-60 years who received an inactivated influenza vaccine. Both conserved end residues are trimmed from each CDR3. Each record gives: V gene, D gene, CDR3 protein. A D gene is named only where the DNA matches it firmly.

TRBV28 | - | ASSLLQTTYEQY
TRBV20-1 | TRBD2 | SARPGLAGYEQY
TRBV12-3/TRBV12-4 | - | ASSFAGISYNEQF
TRBV12-3/TRBV12-4 | TRBD2 | ASTAGVSDEQF
TRBV20-1 | - | SARVHRDHQPQH
TRBV13 | TRBD2 | ASSLGLIYGTSDHEQF
TRBV4-2 | - | ASSQTGTGELF
TRBV5-1 | - | ASSLGQRLGQETQY
TRBV10-3 | - | AIKVGLENTGELF
TRBV20-1 | TRBD2 | SARDHQRENTGELF
TRBV7-2 | TRBD1 | ASSPGQGSIDTQY
TRBV6-1 | TRBD2 | ASRTAGGPTGELF
TRBV2 | TRBD2 | ASSDASGRALGGELF
TRBV9 | - | ASSVGRGLETQY
TRBV12-3/TRBV12-4 | - | ASSLKRTEAF
TRBV7-9 | - | ASRTSFRSGNTIY
TRBV20-1 | TRBD2 | SARDGGLAWLSLDTQY
TRBV9 | TRBD1 | ASSVGQGPYEQY
TRBV11-2 | - | ASSLFVRGSTEAF
TRBV15 | - | ATSNGTVSNQPQH
TRBV20-1 | TRBD2 | SAREGGVSYEQY
TRBV4-1 | TRBD1 | ASSQDRRTGGGYT
TRBV7-2 | - | ASSSPTYEQY
TRBV10-3 | - | ATLGASSYEQY
TRBV19 | TRBD2 | ASSTTSVGSDTQY
TRBV12-3/TRBV12-4 | TRBD2 | ASSFSSGSPEQY
TRBV6-1 | - | ASASMEESSPLH
TRBV12-3/TRBV12-4 | - | ASSLLSGGPQPQH
TRBV6-1 | - | ASTRQGSTEAF
TRBV2 | TRBD2 | ASNLGLAGGNEQF
TRBV5-1 | TRBD2 | ASSLGMSGRSYNEQF
TRBV4-1 | - | ASSQDLRGAGANVLT
TRBV15 | TRBD2 | ATSRVAGAFHEQY